This TCR beta chain was sequenced during a study of vaccination and CD4 T cells after COVID-19. Treatment specified: roughly 11-day PBMC culture with coronavirus spike peptide pools or control peptides (ViraFEST assay). This clonotype was recorded a few times. Its specificity is not known. This CDR3 is built from 12 residues. The ends were cut back, 4 bases at V and 7 bases at J, with 10 bases in the middle. CDR1 MNHNS and CDR2 SASEGT come from the germline V gene. The Oncomine TCR Beta short-read assay was applied to DNA of cultured CD4+ T cells. Genomic DNA extraction was carried out from cultured CD4+ T cells. TCRdb itself ran the PCR reads through MiXCR, one entry per CDR3 protein. In the table there are 9,500 to 13,000 distinct CDR3 sequences, roughly 63% of which are singletons.

This receptor was identified in a human donor who had recovered from COVID-19. The chain couples TRBV6-1 to TRBJ1-1, with D possibly being TRBD1 (6 bases). The sample consisted of CD4+ T cells from blood, cultured in vitro. For the CDR3, the DNA is TGTGCCAGCAGTGGGACAGTACTTGAAGCTTTCTTT. Protein sequence: CASSGTVLEAFF.